This TCR beta chain was captured in a study of blood T cell repertoires in COVID-19 (dated by TCRdb to about 2020). About the full investigation: Collaborator samples came from the United States, Italy and Spain and covered acute and convalescent phases of COVID-19. The material from the prospective study consisted of cDNA or gDNA derived from T cells, B-cell-depleted T cells, or PBMCs. Deeply sampled blood TCRbeta repertoires from subjects exposed to, actively infected with, or recovered from COVID-19 were included in the dataset. The repertoires were made available in a free public database intended to serve as a resource for research on the immune response to SARS-CoV-2. The samples were drawn from the first 160 participants of the ongoing ImmuneRACE study and from 950 to 1,500 subjects provided by 6 global collaborators. The sample metadata nearly always contained a de-identified subject ID, COVID-19 status, age in years and sex. Where available, HLA class I and class II types were obtained from metadata supplied by the sample provider rather than from assay-based typing.

What the research found in general, with its limitations: Clinical and demographic metadata were provided uncurated, with the amount varying by source and participant.

The immunoSEQ Assay, a bias-controlled multiplex PCR, was used to amplify TCRbeta CDR3 regions from genomic DNA. Per the source publication's procedure: The number of nucleated cells in each sample was estimated from the amplification of reference gene primers within the assay. To quantify the absolute abundance of each unique TCRbeta CDR3 rearrangement, sequence reads were collapsed and filtered. Productive Simpson clonality was computed per sample as the square root of Simpson's diversity index over productive rearrangements. TCRdb carries this immuneACCESS record with in-frame sequences only. Its versions omit some clonotypes, under half of them owing to an unresolved V gene in the studies checked, with the rest unexplained. That table gives V, J and clone size, and the DNA gave D and trimming. This sample gives 200,000 to 250,000 clones in total; 75% to 85% of them show up just once. Clones ranked in the top ten supply approximately 8% of the sample.

There are 12 amino acids in the CDR3, from cysteine to phenylalanine inclusive. Kept here is only the CDR3 DNA, which spans 36 bases and is read in frame from base 1. Looking up the germline V gene (reference sequence) yields CDR1 SEHNR and CDR2 FQNEAQ. On this clone itself: No cognate antigen has been identified for it. A junction boundary mismatches the germline segment, possibly from a read error.

One collaborating source in Seattle enrolled patients while the patients were actively infected and followed the patients over time throughout the course of disease. Collaborating institutions collected whole blood in K2EDTA tubes following their own protocols. Collaborator samples were shipped for TCRbeta analysis as frozen whole blood, isolated PBMCs, or DNA extracted from either sample type. This receptor was obtained from a woman older than 75 with COVID-19, enrolled during active disease. The material sequenced was peripheral blood. The chain was built from TRBV7-9 and TRBJ1-1, and the D gene may be TRBD1, 5 bases matching. The nucleotides read TGTGCCAGCAGCTTAGGGGAGGGACTTGGCCAATTT. This is translated as CASSLGEGLGQF.